The 4 T cell receptor beta chains below come from one sample, sequenced in a study of blood T cells in healthy people across ages. Through a sample-barcoded 5' primer and a J-beta primer mix, a second PCR was run for 7 to 11 cycles. One entry per CDR3 protein results from TCRdb running MiXCR on the 5' RACE reads. The repertoire consists of some 760,000 distinct CDR3 sequences, with just under 25% occurring once and the leading ten covering roughly 3.5%. These sequences were also reported in another study, on T cells of mothers and their children.

Sequenced: blood. These receptors were obtained from a boy between 5 and 17 years old in good health.

This chain joins TRBV24-1 and TRBJ2-1; TRBD1 might be the D (6 bases). Trimming removed 5 bases from V and 8 bases from J, with 18 bases in between. CDR1 KGHDR and CDR2 SFDVKD come from the germline V gene. This CDR3 is 15 amino acids long. CDR3 loop: CATSVVQGSGYEQFF. Here the CDR3 DNA reads TGTGCCACCAGTGTAGTACAGGGCTCGGGGTATGAGCAGTTCTTC.

This chain links TRBV18 with TRBJ1-4; a possible D gene is TRBD1 (5 bases). The CDR3 totals 15 residues. V was clipped by 1 base and J by 7 bases, with 13 bases between them. The germline gives CDR1 KGHSH, CDR2 LQKENI. Here the CDR3 reads CASSPLDTGGEKLFF. The CDR3 bases are TGTGCCAGCTCACCACTGGACACTGGTGGTGAAAAACTGTTTTTT.

Only a few counts were recorded for this clonotype. This chain joins TRBV9 and TRBJ1-6; a possible D gene is TRBD1 (5 bases). Germline values: CDR1 SGDLS, CDR2 YYNGEE. CDR3 length: 16 amino acids. V shed 4 bases and J shed 7 bases, with 18 bases lying between them. The CDR3 region has the DNA TGTGCCAGCAGCCCAGAAGGGGAAGGATACAATTCACCCCTCCACTTT. Residues: CASSPEGEGYNSPLHF.

To note about this clonotype: One end of the junction is discordant with germline, which a read error may explain. J is TRBJ1-1 and V is TRBV20-1, with 9 positions matching TRBD1. The CDR3 sequence is 16 residues long. From germline, CDR1 is DFQATT and CDR2 SNEGSKA (reference sequence). The CDR3 DNA reads as TGCAGGGCTAGACCCCCGGGACAGGGAAAGAACACTGAAGCTTTCTTT. This translates into CRARPPGQGKNTEAFF.